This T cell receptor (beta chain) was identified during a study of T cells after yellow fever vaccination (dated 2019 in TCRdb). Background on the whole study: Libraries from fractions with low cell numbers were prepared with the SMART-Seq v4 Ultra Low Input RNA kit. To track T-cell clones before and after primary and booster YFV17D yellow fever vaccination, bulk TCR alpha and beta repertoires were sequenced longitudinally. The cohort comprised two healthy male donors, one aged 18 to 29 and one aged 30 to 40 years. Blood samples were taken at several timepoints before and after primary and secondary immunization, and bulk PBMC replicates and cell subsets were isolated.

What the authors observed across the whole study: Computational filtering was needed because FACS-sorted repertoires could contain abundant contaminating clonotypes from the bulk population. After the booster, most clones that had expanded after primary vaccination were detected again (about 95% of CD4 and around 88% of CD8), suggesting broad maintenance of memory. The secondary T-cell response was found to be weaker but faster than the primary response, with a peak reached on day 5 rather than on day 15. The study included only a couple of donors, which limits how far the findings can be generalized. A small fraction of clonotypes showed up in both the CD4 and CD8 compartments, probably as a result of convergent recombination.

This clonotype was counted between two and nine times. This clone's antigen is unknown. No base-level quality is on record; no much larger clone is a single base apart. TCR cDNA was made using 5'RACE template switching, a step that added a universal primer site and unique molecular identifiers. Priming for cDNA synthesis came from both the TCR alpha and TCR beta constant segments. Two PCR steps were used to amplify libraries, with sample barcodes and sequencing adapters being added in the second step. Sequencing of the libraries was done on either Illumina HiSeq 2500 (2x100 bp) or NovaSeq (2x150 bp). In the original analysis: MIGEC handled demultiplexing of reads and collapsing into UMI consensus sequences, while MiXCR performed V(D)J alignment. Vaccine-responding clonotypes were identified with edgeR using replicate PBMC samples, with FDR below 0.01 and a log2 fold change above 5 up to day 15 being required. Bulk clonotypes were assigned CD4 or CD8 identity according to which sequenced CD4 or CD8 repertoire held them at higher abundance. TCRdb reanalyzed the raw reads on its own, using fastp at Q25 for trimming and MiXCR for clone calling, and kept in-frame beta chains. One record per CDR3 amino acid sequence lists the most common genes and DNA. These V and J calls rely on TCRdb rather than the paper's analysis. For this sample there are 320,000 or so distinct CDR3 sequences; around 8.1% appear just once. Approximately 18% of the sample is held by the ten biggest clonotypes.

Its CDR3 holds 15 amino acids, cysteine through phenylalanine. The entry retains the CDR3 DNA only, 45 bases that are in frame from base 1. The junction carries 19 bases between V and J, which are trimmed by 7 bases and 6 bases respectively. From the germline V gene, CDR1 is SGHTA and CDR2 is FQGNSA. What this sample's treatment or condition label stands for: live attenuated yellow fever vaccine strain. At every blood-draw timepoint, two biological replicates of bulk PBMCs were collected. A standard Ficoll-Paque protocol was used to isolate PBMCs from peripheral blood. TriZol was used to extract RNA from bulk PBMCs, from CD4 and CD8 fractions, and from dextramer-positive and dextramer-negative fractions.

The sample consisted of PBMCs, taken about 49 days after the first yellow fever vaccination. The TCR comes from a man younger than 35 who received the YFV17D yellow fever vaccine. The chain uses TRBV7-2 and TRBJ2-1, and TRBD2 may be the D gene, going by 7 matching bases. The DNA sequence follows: TGTGCCAGCACTTCCAGTCGGGGGGCCCGCAATGAGCAGTTCTTC. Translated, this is CASTSSRGARNEQFF.